This TCR beta chain was captured by sequencing in a study of T-cell memory formation after mild COVID-19. About the study: For the most part, TCR clusters were specific to one donor. The study, taken as a whole, reports: Day 15 to 85 contracting clones showed balanced CD4/CD8; later expanders leaned CD4+. In pre-infection memory, a portion of responding clones appeared, which suggested that cross-reactive memory joined.

This clonotype came up a few times. Its antigen is as yet unknown. TCRdb redid the calling of the 5' RACE reads with MiXCR, one entry per CDR3 protein. The table shows roughly 200,000 distinct CDR3 sequences, with 20% to 25% occurring only once. Germline CDR1 MRHNA, CDR2 SNTAGT. Trimming at V came to 9 bases and at J to 3 bases, leaving 9 bases not matched to a gene. This CDR3 comprises 15 residues. The V call is TRBV6-4, the J call TRBJ2-2; TRBD2 matches 8 bases. Sequencing used PBMCs or a T cell subset sorted from them (not recorded which). This TCR was recovered from an adult woman who had mild COVID-19 (a few samples of this study predate the infection). Cell type and time point are not known. The CDR3: CASKERESDTGELFF. The CDR3 DNA is TGTGCCAGTAAAGAGCGGGAGAGTGACACCGGGGAGCTGTTTTTT.